The present entry profiles one T cell receptor beta chain with its context. Its antigen is still unknown. PCR employed 60 Vbeta and 13 Jbeta primers. TCRdb's copy holds only in-frame clones and misses some; the assay was immunoSEQ multiplex PCR. Here the sample spans over 150,000 clones, approximately 74% being singletons. The CDR3 totals 14 residues. With 7 bases clipped from V and 1 base from J, the junction kept 4 bases outside the gene matches. The germline V gene encodes CDR1 MNHNS and CDR2 SASEGT. This record comes from a study of cytomegalovirus exposure and HLA in healthy donors. Study details: Roughly 180 million T cells yielded approximately 100 million unique TCR beta sequences, as an earlier analysis found. Broader study findings: Whilst most TCR sequences proved rare, a subset of public TCRs occurred across many donors. Earlier analysis found most TCR beta V segments productive about 90% or about 30% of the time. In a later analysis, HLA-C alleles had the fewest associated TCRs, DRB1 alleles the most.

Sequenced input: PBMCs. The TCR comes from a woman aged 25-40 years in good health and CMV-seronegative. The J gene is TRBJ2-7, the V gene TRBV6-1; 10 positions match TRBD1. CDR3 DNA: TGTGCCAGCAAGGGGGGACAGGGGTCCTACGAGCAGTACTTC. Amino acid sequence: CASKGGQGSYEQYF.